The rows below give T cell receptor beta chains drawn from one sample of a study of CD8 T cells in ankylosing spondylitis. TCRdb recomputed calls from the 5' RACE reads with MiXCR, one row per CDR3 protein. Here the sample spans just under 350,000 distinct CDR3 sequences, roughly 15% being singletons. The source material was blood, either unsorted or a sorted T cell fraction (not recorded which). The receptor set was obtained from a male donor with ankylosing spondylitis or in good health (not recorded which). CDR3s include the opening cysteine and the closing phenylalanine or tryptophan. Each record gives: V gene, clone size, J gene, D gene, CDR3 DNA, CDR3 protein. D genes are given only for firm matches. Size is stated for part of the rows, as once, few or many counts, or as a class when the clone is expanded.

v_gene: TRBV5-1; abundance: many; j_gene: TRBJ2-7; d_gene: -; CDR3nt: TGCGCCAGCAGCGTCGACAGGAACTCCTACGAGCAGTACTTC; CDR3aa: CASSVDRNSYEQYF
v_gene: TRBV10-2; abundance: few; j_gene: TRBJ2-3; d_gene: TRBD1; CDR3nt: TGCGCCAGCAGTGAGTCGGACAGGGACCCCACAGATACGCAGTATTTT; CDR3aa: CASSESDRDPTDTQYF
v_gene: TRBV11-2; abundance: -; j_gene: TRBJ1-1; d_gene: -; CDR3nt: TGTGCCAGCAGCCAAACCAGGGCACCCACTGAAGCTTTCTTT; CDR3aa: CASSQTRAPTEAFF
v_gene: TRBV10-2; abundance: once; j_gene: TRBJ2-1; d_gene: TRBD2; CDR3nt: TGCGCCAGCATTCCTACTAGCGCCAGCTCCTACAATGAGCAGTTCTTC; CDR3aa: CASIPTSASSYNEQFF
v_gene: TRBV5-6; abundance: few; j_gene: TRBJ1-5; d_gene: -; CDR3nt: TGTGCCAGCTGTCAGGGAGGCCGCCTCAATCAGCCCCAGCATTTT; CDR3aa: CASCQGGRLNQPQHF
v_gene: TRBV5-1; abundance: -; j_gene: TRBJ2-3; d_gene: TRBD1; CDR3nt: TGCGCCAGCAGCCGCGGGGACAGGGATGTAGATACGCAGTATTTT; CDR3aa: CASSRGDRDVDTQYF
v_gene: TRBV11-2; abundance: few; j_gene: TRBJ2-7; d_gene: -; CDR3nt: TGTGCCAGCAGCTTAGCGGAGGTGGTAAGGTACGAGCAGTACTTC; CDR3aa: CASSLAEVVRYEQYF
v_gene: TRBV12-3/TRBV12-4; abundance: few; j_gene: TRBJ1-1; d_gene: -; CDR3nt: TGTGCCAGCAGTTTGGGCGATTGGGGCACTGAAGCTTTCTTT; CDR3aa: CASSLGDWGTEAFF
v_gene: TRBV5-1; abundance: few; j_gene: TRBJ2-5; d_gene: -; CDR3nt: TGCGCCAGCAGCTTGGGTGGCGGGGAAGAGACCCAGTACTTC; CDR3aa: CASSLGGGEETQYF
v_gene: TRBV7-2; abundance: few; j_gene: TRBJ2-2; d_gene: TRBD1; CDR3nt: TGTGCCAGCAGCTTTGGTCGGGACAGGGGAACCGGGGAGCTGTTTTTT; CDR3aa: CASSFGRDRGTGELFF
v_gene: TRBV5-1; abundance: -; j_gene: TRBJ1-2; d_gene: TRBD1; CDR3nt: TGCGCCAGCAGCTACCTTACGACAGGGACTAACTATGGCTACACCTTC; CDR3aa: CASSYLTTGTNYGYTF
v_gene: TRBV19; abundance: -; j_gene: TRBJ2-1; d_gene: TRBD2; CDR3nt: TGTGCCAGTAGTATAGGTAGCGGGAGCTTAAATGAGCAGTTCTTC; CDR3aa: CASSIGSGSLNEQFF
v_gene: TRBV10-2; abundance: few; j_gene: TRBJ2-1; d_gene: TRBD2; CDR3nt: TGCGCCAGCAGTGACCCTAGAAAGGCCGGGACTAAACGCAATGAGCAGTTCTTC; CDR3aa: CASSDPRKAGTKRNEQFF
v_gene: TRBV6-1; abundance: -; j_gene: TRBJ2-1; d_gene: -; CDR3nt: TGTGCCAGCAGTGTTGGTCCCAATGAGCAGTTCTTC; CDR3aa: CASSVGPNEQFF
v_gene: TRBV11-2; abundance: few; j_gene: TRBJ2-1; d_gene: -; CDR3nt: TGTGCCAGCAGCCCCGGGGGTAGCGGTACCCCCGTTGGCAATGAGCAGTTCTTC; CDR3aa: CASSPGGSGTPVGNEQFF
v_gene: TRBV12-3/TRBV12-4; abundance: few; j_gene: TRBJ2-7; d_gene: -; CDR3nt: TGTGCCAGCAGTCTGGAGTTTGCAGGAGCGTACTTC; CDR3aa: CASSLEFAGAYF
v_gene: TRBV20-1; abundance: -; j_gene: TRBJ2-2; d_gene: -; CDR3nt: TGCTGTGCTAGAGATGAAAGGCAGGGGAGGACCGGGGAGCTGTTTTTT; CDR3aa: CCARDERQGRTGELFF
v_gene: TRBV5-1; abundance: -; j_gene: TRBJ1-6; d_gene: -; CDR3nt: TGCGCCAGCAGCTGGGACTTACAGGGAAGTTCACCCCTCCACTTT; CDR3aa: CASSWDLQGSSPLHF
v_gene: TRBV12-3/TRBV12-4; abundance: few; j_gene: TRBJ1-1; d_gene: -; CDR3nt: TGTGCCAGCAGTTTACGGGGCGGCTTTATGAACACTGAAGCTTTCTTT; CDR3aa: CASSLRGGFMNTEAFF
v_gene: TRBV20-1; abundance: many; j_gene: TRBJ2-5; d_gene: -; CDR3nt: TGCAGTGCTAGAGATTACGGCGGGACGGAGACCCAGTACTTC; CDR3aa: CSARDYGGTETQYF
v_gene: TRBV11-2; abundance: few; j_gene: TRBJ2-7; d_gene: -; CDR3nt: TGTGCCAGCAGCTTAGAGGCAGGGTCGACCTACGAGCAGTACTTC; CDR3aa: CASSLEAGSTYEQYF
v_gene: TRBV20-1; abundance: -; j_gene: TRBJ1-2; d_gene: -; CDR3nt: TGCAGTGCCAGCGGGACAAACTATGGCTACACCTTC; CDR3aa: CSASGTNYGYTF
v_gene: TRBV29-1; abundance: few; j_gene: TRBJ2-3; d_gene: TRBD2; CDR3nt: TGCAGCGTGTACCTCGGAGCGGGGATGACAGATACGCAGTATTTT; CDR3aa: CSVYLGAGMTDTQYF
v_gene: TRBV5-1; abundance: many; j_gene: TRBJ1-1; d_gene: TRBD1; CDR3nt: TGCGCCAGCAGCTTCGACAGGGGGAACACTGAAGCTTTCTTT; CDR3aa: CASSFDRGNTEAFF
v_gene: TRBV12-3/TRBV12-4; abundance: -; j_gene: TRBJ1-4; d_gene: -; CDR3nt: TGTGCCAGCAGTTTGGCCGAAAAACTGTTTTTT; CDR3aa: CASSLAEKLFF
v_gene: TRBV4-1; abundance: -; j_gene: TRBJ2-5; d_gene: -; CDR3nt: TGCGCCAGCAGCCTCTCGACGGGAGCCGGAGAGACCCAGTACTTC; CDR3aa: CASSLSTGAGETQYF
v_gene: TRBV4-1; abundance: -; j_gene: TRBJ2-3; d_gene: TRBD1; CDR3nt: TGCGCCAGCAGCCACCCGGACAGGATTACAGATACGCAGTATTTT; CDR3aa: CASSHPDRITDTQYF
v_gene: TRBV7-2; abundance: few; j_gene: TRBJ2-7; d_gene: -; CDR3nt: TGTGCCAGCAGCTCCCGACCGGGTTACGAGCAGTACTTC; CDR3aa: CASSSRPGYEQYF
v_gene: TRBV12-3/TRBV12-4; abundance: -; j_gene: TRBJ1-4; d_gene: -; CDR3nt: TGTGCCAGCATGAGGGATACAACTAATGAAAAACTGTTTTTT; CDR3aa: CASMRDTTNEKLFF
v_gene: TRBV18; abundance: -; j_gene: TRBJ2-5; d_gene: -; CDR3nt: TGTGCCAGCTCACCACCGAACAGGGAAGAGACCCAGTACTTC; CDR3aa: CASSPPNREETQYF
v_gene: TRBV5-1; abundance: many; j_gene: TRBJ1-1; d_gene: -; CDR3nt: TGCGCCAGCAGCTTGGGGCTGGGAGAGGCTTTCTTT; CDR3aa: CASSLGLGEAFF
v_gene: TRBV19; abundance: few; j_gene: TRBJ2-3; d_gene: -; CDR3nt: TGTGCCAGTAAAAGGGCAGGGGAAGATACGCAGTATTTT; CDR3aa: CASKRAGEDTQYF
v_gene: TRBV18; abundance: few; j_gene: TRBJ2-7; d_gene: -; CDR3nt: TGTGCCAGCTCACCCGGAGGGTTCTCCTACGAGCAGTACTTC; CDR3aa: CASSPGGFSYEQYF
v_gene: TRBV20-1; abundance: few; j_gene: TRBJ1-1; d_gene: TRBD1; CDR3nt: TGCAGTGCTGTGACAGGGGGGACCACTGAAGCTTTCTTT; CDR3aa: CSAVTGGTTEAFF
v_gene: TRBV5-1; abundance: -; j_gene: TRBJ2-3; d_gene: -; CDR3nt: TGCGCCAGCAGCTTGTGGGGCCAAACAGATACGCAGTATTTT; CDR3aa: CASSLWGQTDTQYF
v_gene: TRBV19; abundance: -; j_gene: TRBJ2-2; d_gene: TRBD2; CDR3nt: TGTGCCAGTAGTATCGGGACTAGCCTCGGGGAGCTGTTTTTT; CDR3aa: CASSIGTSLGELFF
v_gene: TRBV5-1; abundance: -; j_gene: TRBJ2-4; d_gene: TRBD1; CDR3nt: TGCGCCAGCAGCTTGGGCGGACAGGAGTCCATTCAGTACTTC; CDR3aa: CASSLGGQESIQYF
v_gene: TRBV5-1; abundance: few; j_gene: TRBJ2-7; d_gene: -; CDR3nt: TGCGCCAGCAGCCACCCCGGGAACTGCTTC; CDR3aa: CASSHPGNCF